This TCR beta chain was captured in a study of T cell clonotyping in hematopoietic cell transplantation. Study-level results: At the given depth, recipient repertoires were over 95% de novo clonotypes. CD4 and CD8 repertoire contributions could not be separated without sorting.

V was clipped by 10 bases and J by 4 bases, with 17 bases between them. The germline CDR1 and CDR2 sequences are LNHDA and SQIVND (reference sequence). The CDR3 is 14 amino acids. This clone was picked up one time. The antigen is unknown. The method was immunoSEQ multiplex PCR; TCRdb's version includes in-frame clones alone and lacks a portion of them. This table has under 5,000 clones, less than 95% appearing once. V usage is TRBV19 and J usage is TRBJ1-5; no firm D call. This sequence was found in a man in his forties in good health. Some clones in this sample may be carry-over from other donors' samples. Sequenced sample: peripheral blood mononuclear cells. DNA for the CDR3: TGTGCCACTTCCCCGGGAGGTCTTAATCAGCCCCAGCATTTT. It yields the protein CATSPGGLNQPQHF. The complete variable domain, with remaining parts taken from reference TRBV19 and TRBJ1-5, reads DGGITQSPKYLFRKEGQNVTLSCEQNLNHDAMYWYRQDPGQGLRLIYYSQIVNDFQKGDIAEGYSVSREKKESFPLTVTSAQKNPTAFYLCATSPGGLNQPQHFGDGTRLSIL.